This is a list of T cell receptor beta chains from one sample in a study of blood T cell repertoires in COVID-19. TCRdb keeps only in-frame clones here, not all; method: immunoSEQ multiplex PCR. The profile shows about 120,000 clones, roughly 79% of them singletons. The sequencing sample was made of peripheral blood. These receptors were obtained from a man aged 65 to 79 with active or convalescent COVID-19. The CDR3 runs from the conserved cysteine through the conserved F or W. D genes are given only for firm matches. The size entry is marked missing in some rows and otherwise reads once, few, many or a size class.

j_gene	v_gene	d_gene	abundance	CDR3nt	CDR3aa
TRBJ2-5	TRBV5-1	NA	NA	TGCGCCAGTGGAAGAGGGGGACAAGAGACCCAGTACTTC	CASGRGGQETQYF
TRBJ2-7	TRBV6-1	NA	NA	TGTGCCAGCACTGAACAGGTATCTCCCTACGAGCAGTACTTC	CASTEQVSPYEQYF
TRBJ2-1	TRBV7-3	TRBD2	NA	TGTGCCAGCAGCCGGACTAGCGGGGGGGTCAATGAGCAGTTCTTC	CASSRTSGGVNEQFF
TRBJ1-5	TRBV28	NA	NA	TGTGCCACCACAGGTATCAATCAGCCCCAGCATTTT	CATTGINQPQHF
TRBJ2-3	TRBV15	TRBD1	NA	TGTGCCACCAGCCAAGCCGACAGGGTCGCAGATACGCAGTATTTT	CATSQADRVADTQYF
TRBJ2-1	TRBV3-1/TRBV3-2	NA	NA	TGTGCCAGCAGCCAAGGACACGGGGGTGGCGGTGAGCAGTTCTTC	CASSQGHGGGGEQFF
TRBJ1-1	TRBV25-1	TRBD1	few	TGTGCCAGCAGCTCCGACAGGGGGGACACTGAAGCTTTCTTT	CASSSDRGDTEAFF
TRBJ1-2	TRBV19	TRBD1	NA	TGTGCCAGTAATAAACTAGGGACAGGGGTTATGTATGGCTACACCTTC	CASNKLGTGVMYGYTF
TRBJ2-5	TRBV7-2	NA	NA	TGTGCCAGCAGCACTTTGGCGGGGTGGGGGGAGACCCAGTACTTC	CASSTLAGWGETQYF
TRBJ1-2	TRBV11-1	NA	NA	TGTGCCAGCAGCCTACTACAGGGCGTGAACTATGGCTACACCTTC	CASSLLQGVNYGYTF
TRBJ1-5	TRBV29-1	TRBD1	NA	TGTAGCTCCAAATTAACAACCAAGGGGGCTCTGGGCAATCAGCCCCAGCATTTT	CSSKLTTKGALGNQPQHF
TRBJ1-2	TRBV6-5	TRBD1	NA	TGTGCCAGCAGTTCCCTGGGACAGGGAGCCTATGGCTACACCTTC	CASSSLGQGAYGYTF
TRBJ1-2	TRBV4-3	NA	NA	TGCGCCAGCAGCCAAGGGAACAGGGCCAGCTATGGCTACACCTTC	CASSQGNRASYGYTF
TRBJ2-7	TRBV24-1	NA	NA	TGTGCCACCAGTGACCGGTTTACCTACGAGCAGTACTTC	CATSDRFTYEQYF
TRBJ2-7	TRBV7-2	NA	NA	TGTGCCAGCAGCTTAGAGGAGGGAGGACCCTACGAGCAGTACTTC	CASSLEEGGPYEQYF
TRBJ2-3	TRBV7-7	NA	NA	TGTGCCAGCCCCCCCCAAGATACGCAGTATTTT	CASPPQDTQYF
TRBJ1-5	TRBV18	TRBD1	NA	TGTGCCAGCTCACCACAGGGGGCTGATCAGCCCCAGCATTTT	CASSPQGADQPQHF
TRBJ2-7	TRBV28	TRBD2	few	TGTGCCACCGGACTAGCGGGAGCGATGAGCTACGAGCAGTACTTC	CATGLAGAMSYEQYF
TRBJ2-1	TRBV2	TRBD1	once	TGTGCCAGCAGCTCGGACAGGGGGCGTTACAATGAGCAGTTCTTC	CASSSDRGRYNEQFF
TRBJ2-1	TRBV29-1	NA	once	TGCAGCGCTGCAGGAGGGGACAGTTACAATGAGCAGTTCTTC	CSAAGGDSYNEQFF
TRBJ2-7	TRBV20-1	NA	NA	TGCAGTGCTAGACAGGGAAGCGAGCAGTACTTC	CSARQGSEQYF
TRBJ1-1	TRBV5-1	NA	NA	TGCGCCAGCAGCTTAAACCCAGGGGAGACAGCTTTCTTT	CASSLNPGETAFF
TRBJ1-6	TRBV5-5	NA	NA	TGTGCCAGCAGCTCAAATGATAATTCACCCCTCCACTTT	CASSSNDNSPLHF
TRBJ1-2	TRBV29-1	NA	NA	TGCCGTGGGGGGATAGGCTACACCTTC	CRGGIGYTF
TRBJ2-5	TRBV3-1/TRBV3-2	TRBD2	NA	TGTGCCAGCAGCTCAGCGGGAGCGAAGACCCAGTACTTC	CASSSAGAKTQYF
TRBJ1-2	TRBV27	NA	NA	TGTGCCAGCAGTTTGGCAGGCTATGGCTACACCTTC	CASSLAGYGYTF
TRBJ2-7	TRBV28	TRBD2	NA	TGTGCCAGCAGTTCCCCACTAGCGGGAGAATACGAGCAGTACTTC	CASSSPLAGEYEQYF
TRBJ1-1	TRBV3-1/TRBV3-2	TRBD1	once	TGTGCCAGCAGCCGGAGCGGAGGGGGCGGAACTGAAGCTTTCTTT	CASSRSGGGGTEAFF
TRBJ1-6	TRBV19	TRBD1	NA	TGTGCCAGTAGACAGGGGTCGGATAATTCACCCCTCCACTTT	CASRQGSDNSPLHF
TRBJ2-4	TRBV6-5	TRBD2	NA	TGTGCCAGCAGCCGTAGCGGGGGGGCCTGGGACATTCAGTACTTC	CASSRSGGAWDIQYF
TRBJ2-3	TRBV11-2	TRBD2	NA	TGTGCCAGCAGCTTAGAGGGGACTAGCGGGAGGGCTACAGATACGCAGTATTTT	CASSLEGTSGRATDTQYF
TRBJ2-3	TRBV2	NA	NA	TGTGCCAGCAAGGGTGGGGCCGGGACAGATACGCAGTATTTT	CASKGGAGTDTQYF
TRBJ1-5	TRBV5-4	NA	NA	TGTGCCAGCAGCAATAGAGGGAACCAGCCCCAGCATTTT	CASSNRGNQPQHF
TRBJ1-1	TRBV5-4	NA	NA	TGTACCAGCAGCTTGAGGGAGTTAAACACTGAAGCTTTCTTT	CTSSLRELNTEAFF
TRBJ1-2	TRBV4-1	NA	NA	TGCGCCAGCAGCTCAGCGGGGCAGGGAAAGCCTGGCTACACCTTC	CASSSAGQGKPGYTF
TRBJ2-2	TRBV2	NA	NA	TGTGCCAGCAGTTTCGGGAACGCGAACACCGGGGAGCTGTTTTTT	CASSFGNANTGELFF
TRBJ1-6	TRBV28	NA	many	TGTGCCAGCAGTTGGTTCCGGGGGGCTAGGAATTCACCCCTCCACTTT	CASSWFRGARNSPLHF
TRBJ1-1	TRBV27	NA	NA	TGTGCCAGCAGTCTCCGGGGGGGTACTGAAGCTTTCTTT	CASSLRGGTEAFF
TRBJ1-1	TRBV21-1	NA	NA	TGTGCCAGCAGCCAGAAGAGTGACAGGGAGAACACTGAAGCTTTCTTT	CASSQKSDRENTEAFF
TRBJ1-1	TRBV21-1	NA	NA	TGTGCCAGCAGCATCCGGGACAGGGACACTGAAGCTTTCTTT	CASSIRDRDTEAFF
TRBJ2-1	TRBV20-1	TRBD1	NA	TGCAGTGCGAGTCAGGGGGTATCAAATGAGCAGTTCTTC	CSASQGVSNEQFF
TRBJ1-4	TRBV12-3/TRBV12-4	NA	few	TGTGCCAGCAGTTATTATAATCAACTGTTTTTT	CASSYYNQLFF
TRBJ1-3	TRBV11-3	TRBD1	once	TGTGCCAGCAGCTTTTTTGCAGGGGGCGTTCATCGCGGAAACACCATATATTTT	CASSFFAGGVHRGNTIYF
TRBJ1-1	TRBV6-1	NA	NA	TGTGCCAGCAGTGAATCCTTACGCAGCGGAGGACGCAGAATGAACACTGAAGCTTTCTTT	CASSESLRSGGRRMNTEAFF
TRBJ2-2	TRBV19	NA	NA	TGTGCCAGTAGTCCACGACATCGCGAGGGCACCGGGGAGCTGTTTTTT	CASSPRHREGTGELFF
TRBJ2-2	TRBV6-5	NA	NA	TGTGCCACCAATCAGGGTTGGAACACCGGGGAGCTGTTTTTT	CATNQGWNTGELFF
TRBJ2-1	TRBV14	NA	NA	TGTGCCAGCAGCCCCCTACTAGCCTACAGTCCGAGGAACAATGAGCAGTTCTTC	CASSPLLAYSPRNNEQFF
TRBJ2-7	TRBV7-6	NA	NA	TGTGCCAGCAGCTTAAATCGAGACTACGAGCAGTACTTC	CASSLNRDYEQYF
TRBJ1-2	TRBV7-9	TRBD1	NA	TGTGCCAGCAGCTCTCCGGACAGGGGCTACTATGGCTACACCTTC	CASSSPDRGYYGYTF
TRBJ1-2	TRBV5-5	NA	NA	TGTGCCAGCAGCCGCGGACAGTACTATGGCTACACCTTC	CASSRGQYYGYTF
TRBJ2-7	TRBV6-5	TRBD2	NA	TGTGCCAGCAGTTATAAAAGAGGACTAGCGGGAGACGAGCAGTACTTC	CASSYKRGLAGDEQYF
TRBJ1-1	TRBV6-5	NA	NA	TGTGCCAGCCTGACTGGGGGGACTGGGAACACTGAAGCTTTCTTT	CASLTGGTGNTEAFF
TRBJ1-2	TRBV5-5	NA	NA	TGTGCCAGCAGCTTTGTGGCAGGCCTGGTGGATGGTGGCTACACCTTC	CASSFVAGLVDGGYTF
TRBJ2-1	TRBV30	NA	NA	TGTGCCTGGAGAGAGGATAGCTCCTACAATGAGCAGTTCTTC	CAWREDSSYNEQFF
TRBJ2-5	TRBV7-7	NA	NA	TGTGCTAGCAGCTTAGTCCCGCAGGGAGGAGGCATAGAGACCCAGTACTTC	CASSLVPQGGGIETQYF